This is a list of T cell receptor beta chains from one sample in a study of OX40 agonist ivuxolimab in advanced cancers. TCRdb keeps only in-frame clones here, not all; method: immunoSEQ multiplex PCR. The repertoire holds 60,000 to 80,000 clones, with 80% to 90% as singletons. Sequenced material: CD4+ or CD8+ T cells sorted from blood, taken in a trial of the OX40 agonist ivuxolimab. The receptors derive from an adult with an advanced solid tumor such as melanoma, head and neck, liver or kidney cancer. CDR3s include the opening cysteine and the closing phenylalanine or tryptophan. Fields, in order: D gene, V gene, J gene, clone size, CDR3 protein, CDR3 DNA. D genes are given only for firm matches. Size values are once, few and many counts, or a class for expanded clones, and some rows have none.

NA,TRBV7-2,TRBJ2-1,NA,CASSLGPGADEQFF,TGTGCCAGCAGCTTGGGCCCAGGGGCGGATGAGCAGTTCTTC
NA,TRBV2,TRBJ1-4,NA,CASSQGRLNEKLFF,TGTGCCAGTTCCCAAGGGAGGCTGAATGAAAAACTGTTTTTT
NA,TRBV7-2,TRBJ1-4,NA,CASSFRGGEKLFF,TGTGCCAGCAGCTTTAGGGGGGGTGAAAAACTGTTTTTT
NA,TRBV4-2,TRBJ2-1,NA,CASSPLGPNNEQFF,TGTGCCAGCAGCCCACTAGGACCCAACAATGAGCAGTTCTTC
TRBD2,TRBV15,TRBJ2-1,NA,CATSVGLAGANEQFF,TGTGCCACCAGCGTAGGACTAGCGGGAGCCAATGAGCAGTTCTTC
NA,TRBV2,TRBJ1-4,NA,CARRQFTNEKLFF,TGTGCCCGAAGACAGTTTACTAATGAAAAACTGTTTTTT
TRBD1,TRBV5-5,TRBJ1-2,once,CASSLDRGNYGYTF,TGTGCCAGCAGCTTGGACAGGGGGAACTATGGCTACACCTTC
NA,TRBV27,TRBJ2-7,once,CASSLDLENGPHSSEQYF,TGTGCCAGCAGTTTGGACCTCGAAAACGGACCTCACTCCTCCGAGCAGTACTTC
NA,TRBV19,TRBJ1-5,NA,CASSTAGPQHF,TGTGCCAGTAGTACCGCGGGGCCCCAGCATTTT
NA,TRBV11-2,TRBJ2-5,few,CASSKVIQETQYF,TGTGCCAGCAGTAAGGTGATCCAAGAGACCCAGTACTTC
NA,TRBV19,TRBJ1-4,NA,CASNHPAGKLFF,TGTGCCAGTAACCACCCGGCGGGAAAACTGTTTTTT
NA,TRBV5-4,TRBJ2-3,NA,CASSITGAPDTQYF,TGTGCCAGCAGCATCACGGGAGCCCCCGATACGCAGTATTTT
NA,TRBV21-1,TRBJ2-7,NA,CASTNRQGASCEQYF,TGTGCCAGTACCAATCGACAGGGGGCATCCTGCGAGCAGTACTTC
NA,TRBV7-2,TRBJ2-1,NA,CASSLVGTHNEQFF,TGTGCCAGCAGCTTAGTGGGGACGCACAATGAGCAGTTCTTC
NA,TRBV19,TRBJ2-1,NA,CASKRGDHYNEQFF,TGTGCCAGTAAAAGGGGGGACCACTACAATGAGCAGTTCTTC
NA,TRBV6-5,TRBJ2-7,NA,CASSYRVNYEQYF,TGTGCCAGCAGTTACAGGGTTAACTACGAGCAGTACTTC
NA,TRBV27,TRBJ2-2,NA,CASSRTGELFF,TGTGCCAGCAGTAGGACCGGGGAGCTGTTTTTT